The 17 T cell receptor beta chains below come from one sample, sequenced in a study of cytomegalovirus exposure and HLA in healthy donors. 60 Vbeta and 13 Jbeta primers were used in PCR. Method: immunoSEQ multiplex PCR; TCRdb's copy keeps in-frame clones and lacks some. The sample has about 200,000 clones, approximately 78% seen once. Sequenced: PBMCs. The receptors were sampled from a male donor in good health and CMV-seronegative.

The chain carries TRBV29-1 and TRBJ2-5, with D possibly TRBD2 on 6 matching bases. This CDR3 has 13 amino acids. V was clipped by 6 bases and J by 7 bases, with 18 bases between them. Germline V gives CDR1 SQVTM, CDR2 ANQGSEA. The DNA of the CDR3 is TGCAGCGTGGAGGAGGAGGGGCGGGGGACCCAGTACTTC. Its translation: CSVEEEGRGTQYF.

This clone came up a few times. The V and J genes are TRBV4-1 and TRBJ1-4; TRBD1 is a possible D gene (5 bases). The CDR3 consists of 19 residues. Germline V lookup: CDR1 MGHRA, CDR2 YSYEKL. V was clipped by 6 bases and J by 0 bases, with 23 bases between them. CDR3 region: CASRRTTQEFSTTNEKLFF. CDR3 nucleotides: TGCGCCAGCAGGCGAACTACACAGGAGTTCTCTACAACTAATGAAAAACTGTTTTTT.

This clone was counted a single time. V usage is TRBV7-3 and J usage is TRBJ2-7, with 9 bases identical to TRBD1. Germline-derived CDR1 and CDR2 are SGHTA and FQGTGA. This CDR3 spans 14 amino acids. The V and J ends lost 4 bases and 6 bases, in that order; junction bases with no gene match: 7. DNA of the CDR3: TGTGCCAGCAGCTCAGGGGACAGGGTGGGCGAGCAGTACTTC. It is translated as CASSSGDRVGEQYF.

V and J are TRBV5-1 and TRBJ2-2; 8 bases are a match to TRBD1. Trimming removed 6 bases from V and 4 bases from J; junction bases left unmatched: 2. The CDR3 length is 13 residues. Per germline, CDR1 SGHRS and CDR2 YFSETQ. The CDR3 sequence is CASKTGVTGELFF. In DNA, the CDR3 is TGCGCCAGCAAGACAGGGGTCACCGGGGAGCTGTTTTTT.

This chain joins TRBV6-1 and TRBJ1-2; possible D gene TRBD1, 5 bases. The V gene's germline CDR1 is MNHNS and CDR2 SASEGT. Trimming removed 0 bases from V and 4 bases from J, with 12 bases in between. The CDR3 has 15 amino acids. CDR3 DNA sequence: TGTGCCAGCAGTGAAGCCCTTCGACAGCTCTATGGCTACACCTTC. It yields the protein CASSEALRQLYGYTF.

The V call is TRBV13, the J call TRBJ2-3, with 8 bases lining up with TRBD1. Germline CDR1 reads PRHDT; CDR2 reads FYEKMQ (reference sequence). Losses at the gene ends were 5 bases for V and 6 bases for J; bases not matched to a gene: 1. This CDR3 has 12 amino acids. The CDR3 sequence: CASSDRGDTQYF. Here the CDR3 DNA reads TGTGCCAGCAGCGACAGGGGTGATACGCAGTATTTT.

The gene calls are TRBV9 and TRBJ2-1; possible D gene TRBD2, 5 bases. Germline loops: CDR1 SGDLS, CDR2 YYNGEE. The CDR3 contains 14 residues. The V gene lost 0 bases and the J gene lost 5 bases, with 9 bases spanning the gap. CDR3 sequence reads: CASSVVVSDNEQFF. CDR3 coding DNA: TGTGCCAGCAGCGTAGTAGTTAGCGACAATGAGCAGTTCTTC.

The V gene is TRBV5-1, the J gene TRBJ2-7, with unresolved D. V dropped 0 bases and J dropped 3 bases, with 7 bases sitting between them. Germline CDR1 and CDR2: SGHRS and YFSETQ. CDR3 length equals 13 residues. CDR3 sequence (DNA): TGCGCCAGCAGCTTGGAGCTTTTCTACGAGCAGTACTTC. This gives the protein CASSLELFYEQYF.

The chain couples TRBV28 to TRBJ2-1; 10 positions agree with TRBD2. Trimming cost V 5 bases and J 15 bases; bases outside gene matches: 10. Per the germline V gene, CDR1 is MDHEN and CDR2 is SYDVKM. This CDR3 comprises 13 residues. The CDR3 region has the DNA TGTGCCAGCAGTGGTAGCGGGAGGCCCGGGGGGTTCTTC. It codes for CASSGSGRPGGFF.

V is TRBV5-4 and J is TRBJ2-5, with a weak D call TRBD1 (7 bases). Between the trimmed V and J ends, which lost 4 bases and 5 bases, there was a span of 15 bases. Germline CDR1 reads SGHNT; CDR2 reads YYREEE (reference sequence). This CDR3 has 14 amino acids. For the CDR3, the DNA is TGTGCCAGCAGCGTTGGAGGGGGCCGGGAGACCCAGTACTTC. This sequence encodes CASSVGGGRETQYF.

CDR3 sequence: CSVQLMDSPSLYEQYF. The DNA of the CDR3 is TGCAGCGTTCAACTGATGGACAGCCCGTCTCTCTACGAGCAGTACTTC. The chain employs TRBV29-1 and TRBJ2-7, with D perhaps matching TRBD1 (6 bases). Per the germline V gene, CDR1 is SQVTM and CDR2 is ANQGSEA. The V and J ends lost 5 bases and 3 bases respectively, with 23 bases between them. This CDR3 has 16 residues.

This rearrangement joins TRBV6-5 to TRBJ1-1, with D possibly being TRBD1 (5 bases). Trimming stripped 2 bases from V and 0 bases from J, with 13 bases between. Germline lookup yields CDR1 MNHEY and CDR2 SVGAGI. This CDR3 comprises 16 residues. CDR3 in DNA: TGTGCCAGCAGTTACGGGGCAGTCCCCTTGAACACTGAAGCTTTCTTT. Its protein product is CASSYGAVPLNTEAFF.

Only a few counts were recorded for this clone. The rearrangement links TRBV19 to TRBJ1-1; TRBD1 is a possible D gene (5 bases). Per germline, CDR1 LNHDA and CDR2 SQIVND (reference sequence). V was pared by 3 bases and J by 9 bases, with 14 bases between. This CDR3 is 13 amino acids long. DNA for the CDR3: TGTGCCAGTAGTATCGCTTCAGGGACTCAAGCTTTCTTT. This translates into CASSIASGTQAFF.

The chain has TRBV19 and TRBJ2-4, with 12 bases aligning to TRBD1. V lost 7 bases, J lost 2 bases, and 15 bases stayed unmatched. Looked up from germline, CDR1 is LNHDA and CDR2 is SQIVND (reference sequence). The CDR3 spans 19 residues. CDR3 sequence: CASTKGTGGYEISKNIQYF. DNA for the CDR3: TGTGCCAGTACTAAAGGGACAGGGGGCTATGAGATCTCCAAAAACATTCAGTACTTC.

V usage is TRBV2 and J usage is TRBJ2-6; tentative D call: TRBD1 (5 bases). Germline-derived CDR1 and CDR2 are SNHLY and FYNNEI. The CDR3 covers 17 residues. V was trimmed by 7 bases and J by 0 bases, leaving 16 bases between them. The CDR3 loop reads CASTFDRPSSGANVLTF. DNA of the CDR3: TGTGCCAGCACCTTTGACAGACCTAGCTCTGGGGCCAACGTCCTGACTTTC.

The V gene is TRBV9, the J gene TRBJ2-5, with 8 bases fitting TRBD2. Germline CDR1 SGDLS, CDR2 YYNGEE. V trimming: 4 bases; J trimming: 4 bases; junction bases outside the gene matches: 12. This CDR3 is 16 amino acids long. This CDR3 reads CASSPAGRAIRETQYF. The DNA of the CDR3 is TGTGCCAGCAGCCCCGCCGGGAGGGCGATTCGAGAGACCCAGTACTTC.

With regard to this clone: The identical CDR3 is also encoded by other nucleotide sequences in the sample. Written as DNA, the CDR3 is TGTGCCAGCAGACCCAGGGGGAACACCGGGGAGCTGTTTTTT. Translation gives CASRPRGNTGELFF. The chain combines TRBV9 with TRBJ2-2, with D perhaps TRBD1 (6 bases). CDR3 length equals 14 residues. Looked up from germline, CDR1 is SGDLS and CDR2 is YYNGEE. Between the trimmed V and J ends, which lost 5 bases and 1 base, there was a span of 9 bases.